The clone carrying this T cell receptor beta chain was detected ten times or more. Its specificity is unknown. The data belong to a study of T cells in Graves' hyperthyroidism and ophthalmopathy. RNA transcripts served as the template for amplifying TCR beta CDR3 regions. First-round RT-PCR targeting the TCR CDR3 was performed with the HTBI primer set. MiXCR, applied by TCRdb to the multiplex PCR reads, yields one record per CDR3 protein. The sample consists of hundreds of thousands of distinct CDR3 sequences, more than 15% of them appearing once. V lost 5 bases and J lost 2, with 14 bases in between. Germline V lookup: CDR1 SGHRS, CDR2 YFSETQ. The CDR3 has 14 amino acids. Study results and limitations: Most thyroid clonotypes expanded above 0.001 were also detected in blood. A model of 13 V-J features distinguished ophthalmopathy from stable hyperthyroidism.

The chain combines TRBV5-1 with TRBJ2-7; tentatively, D is TRBD1 (5 bases). The clonotype comes from a woman aged 18-29 years with Graves' hyperthyroidism. Sequencing input: blood. CDR3 sequence: CASRLRAGPYEQYF. The CDR3, as DNA: TGCGCCAGCAGACTTCGGGCAGGGCCCTACGAGCAGTACTTC. Full variable domain (remainder filled in from reference TRBV5-1 and TRBJ2-7): KAGVTQTPRYLIKTRGQQVTLSCSPISGHRSVSWYQQTPGQGLQFLFEYFSETQRNKGNFPGRFSGRQFSNSRSEMNVSTLELGDSALYLCASRLRAGPYEQYFGPGTRLTVT.